This T cell receptor beta chain was sequenced in a study of T cell repertoires in cytomegalovirus infection. Overall study: Newly reported HLA-C-restricted and thoroughly characterized HLA-B-restricted CMV epitopes were employed. Indications came from public TCR beta signatures; they pointed to CMV infection and to a matching HLA type.

Notes on this clonotype: What it recognizes is unknown.

TCRdb reprocessed the reads with MiXCR, giving one entry per CDR3 protein. The sample lists about a million distinct CDR3 sequences, around 31% occurring once. Germline loops: CDR1 MNHEY, CDR2 SVGEGT. There are 15 residues in the CDR3. Trimming took off 8 bases at V and 0 bases at J, with 16 bases between the two ends. Study-wide points: Across the ex vivo response, the dominant clonotypes were HLA-C-restricted CMV-specific TCR beta clonotypes. Individuals carrying CMV plus the relevant HLA were identified by cumulative frequency of public TCR beta families.

V is TRBV6-2 or TRBV6-3 and J is TRBJ1-1, with D uncertain. The TCR was taken from a human donor in good health (CMV status not recorded). Some clones in this sample may be carry-over from other donors' samples. Sequences were derived from cultured CD8+ T cells from PBMCs, sampled from culture after CMV antigen stimulation. Written as DNA, the CDR3 is TGTGCCAGCGGAGGAGGGCCCGACATGAACACTGAAGCTTTCTTT. This translates into CASGGGPDMNTEAFF.